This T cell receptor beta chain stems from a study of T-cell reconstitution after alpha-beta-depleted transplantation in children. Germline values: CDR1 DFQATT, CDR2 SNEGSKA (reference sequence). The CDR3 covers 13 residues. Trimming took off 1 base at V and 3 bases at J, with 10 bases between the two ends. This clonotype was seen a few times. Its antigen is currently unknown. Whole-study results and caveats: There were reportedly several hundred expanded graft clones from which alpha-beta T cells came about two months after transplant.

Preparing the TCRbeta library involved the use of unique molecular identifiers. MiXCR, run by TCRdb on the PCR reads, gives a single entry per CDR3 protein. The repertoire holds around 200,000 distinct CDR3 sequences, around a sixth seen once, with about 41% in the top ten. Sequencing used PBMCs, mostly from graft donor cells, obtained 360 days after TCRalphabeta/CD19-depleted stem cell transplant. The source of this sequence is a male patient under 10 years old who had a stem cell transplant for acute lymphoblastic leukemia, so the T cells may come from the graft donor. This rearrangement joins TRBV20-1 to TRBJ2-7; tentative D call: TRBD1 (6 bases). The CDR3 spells CSARGGRGYEQYF. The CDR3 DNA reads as TGCAGTGCTAGAGGGGGCAGGGGCTACGAGCAGTACTTC.